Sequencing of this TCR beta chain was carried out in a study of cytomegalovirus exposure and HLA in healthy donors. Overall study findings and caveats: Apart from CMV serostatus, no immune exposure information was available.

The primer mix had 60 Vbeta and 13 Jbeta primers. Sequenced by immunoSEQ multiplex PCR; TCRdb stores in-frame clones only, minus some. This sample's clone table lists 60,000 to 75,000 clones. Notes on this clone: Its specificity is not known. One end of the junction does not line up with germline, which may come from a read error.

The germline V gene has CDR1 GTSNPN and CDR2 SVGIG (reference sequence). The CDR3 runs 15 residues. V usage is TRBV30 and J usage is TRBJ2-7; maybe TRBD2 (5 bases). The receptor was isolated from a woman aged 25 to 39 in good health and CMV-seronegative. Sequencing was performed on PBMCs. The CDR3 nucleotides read TGTGCCGGGAGTCGGTATGCGGTCACTTCCTACGAGCAGTACTTC. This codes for CAGSRYAVTSYEQYF.